This T cell receptor beta chain was documented in a study of blood T cell repertoires in COVID-19. Libraries were prepared by immunoSEQ multiplex PCR; TCRdb keeps only in-frame clonotypes and omits some of them. The top ten clones hold 25% to 30% of a sample with approximately 120,000 clones, about 85% of them seen once. The germline V gene has CDR1 SGHTA and CDR2 FQGNSA. V was shortened by 1 base and J by 0 bases, with 12 bases between the two germline ends. The CDR3 has 16 amino acids. The TCR was taken from a woman older than 75 with acute or convalescent COVID-19. This chain joins TRBV7-2 and TRBJ1-1, with unresolved D. The sequencing input was peripheral blood. The CDR3, as DNA: TGTGCCAGCAGCTTAGGGAGAAACACGATGAACACTGAAGCTTTCTTT. As protein: CASSLGRNTMNTEAFF.